These T cell receptor beta chains were read from a single sample in a study of cytomegalovirus exposure and HLA in healthy donors. The data were produced by immunoSEQ multiplex PCR, yet TCRdb's version contains in-frame clones alone and is incomplete. The top ten hold 1.5% to 2% of the sample, which has approximately 72,000 clones, roughly 82% seen once. Sequenced input: PBMCs. Receptor source: a man aged 18 to 29 in good health and CMV-seronegative. Both conserved end residues are part of each CDR3. A D gene is named only where the DNA matches it firmly. Expanded clones are given a class, and other clones once, few, many or no size at all.

clone_size | j_call | d_call | v_call | cdr3_nt | cdr3_aa
NA | TRBJ1-2 | TRBD1 | TRBV29-1 | TGCAGCGTTGACCTACCCGACAGGGAGTTATATGGCTACACCTTC | CSVDLPDRELYGYTF
NA | TRBJ2-3 | TRBD2 | TRBV5-4 | TGTGCCAGCAGCTTGTTGGCGCGCGGGAGCCAGGATACGCAGTATTTT | CASSLLARGSQDTQYF
NA | TRBJ2-7 | NA | TRBV2 | TGTGCCAGCAGTATGGGACACCTTTACGAGCAGTACTTC | CASSMGHLYEQYF
NA | TRBJ1-5 | TRBD1 | TRBV16 | TGTGCCAGCAGCCATAGACAGGGGGCCGGCAATCAGCCCCAGCATTTT | CASSHRQGAGNQPQHF
NA | TRBJ1-1 | NA | TRBV27 | TGTGCCAGCAGTTTAAACAGGAACACTGAAGCTTTCTTT | CASSLNRNTEAFF
NA | TRBJ2-1 | NA | TRBV28 | TGTGCCAGCAGTACCCCTCCGGGGGGCCTCAATGAGCAGTTCTTC | CASSTPPGGLNEQFF
NA | TRBJ1-6 | TRBD1 | TRBV28 | TGTGCCAGCAGTCTCCTACCGGGACAGAATAATTCACCCCTCCACTTT | CASSLLPGQNNSPLHF
NA | TRBJ2-3 | NA | TRBV5-1 | TGCGCCAGCAGCTTGGTCCAGGGGTTTACAGATACGCAGTATTTT | CASSLVQGFTDTQYF
NA | TRBJ2-2 | NA | TRBV5-1 | TGCGCCAGCAGCTTGGGCAGGGTGGAACCCGGGGAGCTGTTTTTT | CASSLGRVEPGELFF
NA | TRBJ2-7 | NA | TRBV10-3 | TGTGCCATCAGTGAGATCATCTACGAGCAGTACTTC | CAISEIIYEQYF
NA | TRBJ2-5 | TRBD2 | TRBV2 | TGTGCCAGCAGTCTAGCGGGGGGCCCCCAAGAGACCCAGTACTTC | CASSLAGGPQETQYF
few | TRBJ2-1 | TRBD2 | TRBV9 | TGTGCCAGCAGCCCCACCCTACTAGCGGACTCCTACAATGAGCAGTTCTTC | CASSPTLLADSYNEQFF
NA | TRBJ2-1 | TRBD1 | TRBV6-5 | TGTGCCAGCACCCCGGGACAGGGCTACAATGAGCAGTTCTTC | CASTPGQGYNEQFF
NA | TRBJ1-6 | NA | TRBV6-1 | TGTGCCAGCAGTGACGGCGGGGGCGGTTCACCCCTCCACTTT | CASSDGGGGSPLHF